This T cell receptor (beta chain) was sequenced during a study of blood T cell repertoires in COVID-19. Study-level information: Italy, Spain and the United States were the sources of the convalescent and acute COVID-19 samples. The analysed material was cDNA or gDNA that came from T cells, B-cell-depleted T cells, or PBMCs.

Generated by immunoSEQ multiplex PCR, the TCRdb table keeps only in-frame clones and is missing some. The sample has approximately 70,000 clones; about 90% are singletons. Looked up from germline, CDR1 is MDHEN and CDR2 is SYDVKM. V was pared by 5 bases and J by 0 bases, with 5 bases of the junction left unmatched. The CDR3 consists of 16 residues. The J gene is TRBJ2-3, the V gene TRBV28, with TRBD2 matching over 10 bases. The source of this sequence is a human donor with active COVID-19. The donor label of this sample is uncertain. What was sequenced was peripheral blood. The CDR3 region is CASSHGLADSTDTQYF. The CDR3 DNA follows: TGTGCCAGCAGTCACGGACTAGCGGATAGCACAGATACGCAGTATTTT.